Listed below are T cell receptor beta chains from one sample, sequenced in a study of T cell clonotyping in hematopoietic cell transplantation. Data came from immunoSEQ multiplex PCR; TCRdb stores just in-frame clones and leaves some out. In the table there are about 45,000 clones, around 95% of which are singletons. The source material was peripheral blood mononuclear cells. These TCRs come from a woman aged 50 to 65 in good health. Some clones in this sample may be carry-over from other donors' samples. Both conserved end residues are part of each CDR3. The D gene is left open where the match is weak. A row's size may be missing; if present it is once, few, many or a size class.

cdr3_nt cdr3_aa d_call v_call clone_size j_call
TGCGCCAGCAGCCAAGACCAGGACATTAACTATGGCTACACCTTC CASSQDQDINYGYTF NA TRBV4-3 NA TRBJ1-2
TGCGCCAGCAGCCAAGATCTAAAGGACAGGTACTATGGCTACACCTTC CASSQDLKDRYYGYTF TRBD1 TRBV4-3 NA TRBJ1-2
TGTGCCAGTAGTACCCTCTTTGGGGGGACGAACACTGAAGCTTTCTTT CASSTLFGGTNTEAFF NA TRBV19 NA TRBJ1-1
TGTGCCAGCAGTTACGCCCGACAGACGGATGAGCAGTTCTTC CASSYARQTDEQFF NA TRBV6-6 NA TRBJ2-1
TGTGCCAGCAGTTTGGGGGCGGTAAACACCATATATTTT CASSLGAVNTIYF NA TRBV7-2 NA TRBJ1-3
TGTGCCACCTGCCTCGGGGGCTCTGGAAACACCATATATTTT CATCLGGSGNTIYF NA TRBV19 NA TRBJ1-3
TGTGCCAGCAGTGACGGGACGCCAACCACCGGGGAGCTGTTTTTT CASSDGTPTTGELFF NA TRBV9 once TRBJ2-2
TGCGCCAGCAGCTTGGCCATGGGGGGCTACACCTTC CASSLAMGGYTF NA TRBV5-1 once TRBJ1-2
TGTGCCAGCGCCCGCACAGGGACCGGTAATGAAAAACTGTTTTTT CASARTGTGNEKLFF NA TRBV6-1 NA TRBJ1-4
TGTGCCAGCAGCGTAGCAGGGGGACGTTCCTACAATGAGCAGTTCTTC CASSVAGGRSYNEQFF TRBD1 TRBV9 NA TRBJ2-1
TGCGCCAGCAGCTCGCTGGGACTGGCAAAAGAGACCCAGTACTTC CASSSLGLAKETQYF NA TRBV5-1 NA TRBJ2-5
TGTGCCAGTAGTTTCGGACAGGAGGGTGAAAAACTGTTTTTT CASSFGQEGEKLFF TRBD1 TRBV19 NA TRBJ1-4
TGTGCCAGCAGCTGGGGGGGCAGCACCGGGGAGCTGTTTTTT CASSWGGSTGELFF NA TRBV7-2 NA TRBJ2-2
TGTGCCAGCAGTTTCGGGCACGAGCAGTACTTC CASSFGHEQYF NA TRBV28 NA TRBJ2-7
TGTGCCAGCAGTATACCGGGACAGGGAAGTCATGGCTACACCTTC CASSIPGQGSHGYTF TRBD1 TRBV28 NA TRBJ1-2
TGCGCCAGCAGCCCGGTAGCGGGGGCCCAAAACAATGAGCAGTTCTTC CASSPVAGAQNNEQFF TRBD2 TRBV5-1 NA TRBJ2-1
TGCAGTGTAGAAACTAGAGAGCAGTTCTTC CSVETREQFF NA TRBV20-1 NA TRBJ2-1
TGTGCCAGCAGTGGCCAGGCGTGGGGGAATGAAAAACTGTTTTTT CASSGQAWGNEKLFF NA TRBV25-1 NA TRBJ1-4
TGTGCCAGCAGGGAGCTAAATTCACCCCTCCACTTT CASRELNSPLHF NA TRBV6-6 NA TRBJ1-6
TGTGCCAGCAGCCCACCAGGACAGGAATCCTACGAGCAGTACTTC CASSPPGQESYEQYF TRBD1 TRBV9 NA TRBJ2-7
TGCGCCAGCAGTCCGGGGGTTAACCGGGACAGGAGAAAGAACACTGAAGCTTTCTTT CASSPGVNRDRRKNTEAFF TRBD1 TRBV23-1 NA TRBJ1-1
TGTGCCAGCAATCCCCTGGGACAGGGAAGCTACGAGCAGTACTTC CASNPLGQGSYEQYF TRBD1 TRBV6-5 NA TRBJ2-7
TGCGCCAGCAGCCACCCGGGGGCGAACACTGAAGCTTTCTTT CASSHPGANTEAFF NA TRBV4-1 NA TRBJ1-1
TGCGCCAGCAGCCCACTCCAATTCCAAGAGACCCAGTACTTC CASSPLQFQETQYF NA TRBV4-1 once TRBJ2-5
TGTGCCAGCAAGGGGATTACTGAAGCTTTCTTT CASKGITEAFF NA TRBV6-5 NA TRBJ1-1
TGCGCCAGCAGCCAGGGACAGGGGAATGATTCACCCCTCCACTTT CASSQGQGNDSPLHF TRBD1 TRBV5-1 NA TRBJ1-6
TGTGCCAGCAGCTTGAGGAGTGATAATTCACCCCTCCACTTT CASSLRSDNSPLHF NA TRBV5-4 NA TRBJ1-6
TGTGCCAGCAGCTTCTCCGGGGGGAGCTCCTACGAGCAGTACTTC CASSFSGGSSYEQYF TRBD2 TRBV7-2 NA TRBJ2-7
TGTGCCAGCAGTTTCAACCCAGAGGGACAGGGCGACGAGCAGTACTTC CASSFNPEGQGDEQYF TRBD1 TRBV6-5 NA TRBJ2-7
TGCGCCAGCGGGCAAGCGGGGGGGCCAGATACGCAGTATTTT CASGQAGGPDTQYF TRBD2 TRBV5-1 NA TRBJ2-3
TGTGCCAGCAGCTTGACCCGGACAGGGGGGAGAACTAATGAAAAACTGTTTTTT CASSLTRTGGRTNEKLFF TRBD1 TRBV7-8 NA TRBJ1-4
TGCGCCAGCAGCCAAGATCCCGGGCCTTCAGGCAATGAGCAGTTCTTC CASSQDPGPSGNEQFF NA TRBV4-3 NA TRBJ2-1
TGTGCCAGCAGTTACGGGGCAGCTAACTATGGCTACACCTTC CASSYGAANYGYTF NA TRBV6-6 NA TRBJ1-2
TGCGCCAGTGCCGGACTAGCGATCACCGGGGAGCTGTTTTTT CASAGLAITGELFF TRBD2 TRBV4-1 NA TRBJ2-2
TGCAGTGCTTGGGGTGTGAGTGAAGCTTTCTTT CSAWGVSEAFF NA TRBV20-1 NA TRBJ1-1
TGTGCCAGCAGCCGGGACAGGGAAACCAACGTCCTGACTTTC CASSRDRETNVLTF TRBD1 TRBV7-3 NA TRBJ2-6
TGTGCCAGCACCCCCCGGACAGGGGTAAACTCACCCCTCCACTTT CASTPRTGVNSPLHF TRBD1 TRBV27 NA TRBJ1-6
TGTGCCAGCAGCTCCACACGCTCCGGACAGGGGGCTTTCATCTATGGCTACACCTTC CASSSTRSGQGAFIYGYTF TRBD1 TRBV11-2 NA TRBJ1-2
TGTGCCAGCATGCAGGGGGCTTACGAGCAGTACTTC CASMQGAYEQYF TRBD1 TRBV2 NA TRBJ2-7
TGTGCCAGTAGTATAATGGCAGGGATAAACTATGGCTACACCTTC CASSIMAGINYGYTF NA TRBV19 NA TRBJ1-2
TGTGCCATCACTGAGGTGGCTAACTATGGCTACACCTTC CAITEVANYGYTF NA TRBV10-3 NA TRBJ1-2
TGTGCCAGCCGCCGCGGAGTAACCTACGAGCAGTACTTC CASRRGVTYEQYF NA TRBV28 NA TRBJ2-7
TGCGCCAGCAGCCAACCCCTCACGGGCTCCTACAATGAGCAGTTCTTC CASSQPLTGSYNEQFF NA TRBV4-3 once TRBJ2-1
TGTGCCAGCAGTGAATCAAGGGGTAATCAGCCCCAGCATTTT CASSESRGNQPQHF NA TRBV6-1 NA TRBJ1-5
TGTGCCAGCAGTTTTAGCGGGGGGGCCCCGTTCTTC CASSFSGGAPFF TRBD2 TRBV6-6 NA TRBJ2-1
TGTGCCAGTAGAGCCCCCTCAACAGGGGGCTTGTATGGCTACACCTTC CASRAPSTGGLYGYTF TRBD1 TRBV19 NA TRBJ1-2
TGTGCCAGCAGCTTGGGACAGGGGAGGACTGAAGCTTTCTTT CASSLGQGRTEAFF TRBD1 TRBV11-1 NA TRBJ1-1
TGTGCCAGCAGCGTTAGCGGGGTTTACAATGAGCAGTTCTTC CASSVSGVYNEQFF TRBD2 TRBV11-2 NA TRBJ2-1
TGTGCCACCAGCGGGACGGGAATCCAAGAGACCCAGTACTTC CATSGTGIQETQYF NA TRBV15 NA TRBJ2-5